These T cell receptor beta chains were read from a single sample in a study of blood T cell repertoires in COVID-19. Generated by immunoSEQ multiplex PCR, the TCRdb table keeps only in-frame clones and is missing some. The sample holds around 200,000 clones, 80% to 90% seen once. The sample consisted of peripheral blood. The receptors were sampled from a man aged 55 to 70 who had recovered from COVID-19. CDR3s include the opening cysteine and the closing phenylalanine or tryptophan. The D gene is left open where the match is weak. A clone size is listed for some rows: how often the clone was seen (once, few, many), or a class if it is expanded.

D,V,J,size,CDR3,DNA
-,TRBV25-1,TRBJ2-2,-,CATSSLQGSTGELFF,TGTGCCACAAGTTCCCTTCAGGGGAGCACCGGGGAGCTGTTTTTT
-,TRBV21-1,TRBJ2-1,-,CASSKLDEGDEEMNEQFF,TGTGCCAGCAGCAAATTGGACGAGGGGGACGAAGAGATGAATGAGCAGTTCTTC
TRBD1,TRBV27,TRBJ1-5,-,CASTRQGHGNQPQHF,TGTGCCAGCACCCGACAGGGACACGGCAATCAGCCCCAGCATTTT
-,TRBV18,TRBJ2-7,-,CASSPNREQYF,TGTGCCAGCTCGCCTAACAGGGAGCAGTACTTC
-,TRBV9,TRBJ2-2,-,CASSADGGELFF,TGTGCCAGCAGCGCAGACGGGGGGGAGCTGTTTTTT
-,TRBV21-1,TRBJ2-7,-,CASSKAPSGSSYEQYF,TGTGCCAGCAGCAAAGCCCCGAGCGGAAGCTCCTACGAGCAGTACTTC
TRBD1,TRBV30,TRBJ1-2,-,CAWPSGGGGYTF,TGTGCCTGGCCTTCAGGGGGAGGCGGCTACACCTTC
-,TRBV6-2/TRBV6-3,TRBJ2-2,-,CASSYETGTAPNTGELFF,TGTGCCAGCAGTTACGAAACAGGGACCGCTCCTAACACCGGGGAGCTGTTTTTT
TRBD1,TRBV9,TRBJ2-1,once,CASSVRQGSGEQFF,TGTGCCAGCAGCGTGCGACAGGGTTCGGGGGAGCAGTTCTTC
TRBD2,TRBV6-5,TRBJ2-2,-,CASREGTGELFF,TGTGCCAGCCGGGAGGGCACCGGGGAGCTGTTTTTT
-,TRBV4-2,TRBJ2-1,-,CASSQRAYNEQFF,TGTGCCAGCAGCCAACGAGCCTACAATGAGCAGTTCTTC
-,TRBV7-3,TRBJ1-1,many,CASSLGWNTEAFF,TGTGCCAGCAGCTTAGGCTGGAACACTGAAGCTTTCTTT